These T cell receptor beta chains were read from a single sample in a study of blood T cells in healthy people across ages. A single record per CDR3 protein comes from TCRdb applying MiXCR to the 5' RACE reads. The data show approximately 1,000,000 distinct CDR3 sequences, 40% to 45% seen once. Sequenced input: blood. These receptors all come from a woman between 55 and 75 years old in good health. The CDR3 runs from the conserved cysteine through the conserved F or W. D genes are given only for firm matches. Clone size is shown for a subset of rows, as once, few, many or a class of expanded clone.

clone_size: -; v_call: TRBV27; j_call: TRBJ1-5; d_call: -; cdr3_aa: CVSSLYEGGNQPQHF; cdr3_nt: TGTGTCAGCAGTTTATACGAAGGGGGGAACCAGCCCCAGCATTTT
clone_size: -; v_call: TRBV12-3/TRBV12-4; j_call: TRBJ1-5; d_call: TRBD1; cdr3_aa: CASSSQGGGSQPQHF; cdr3_nt: TGTGCCAGCAGTTCCCAGGGAGGGGGCAGTCAGCCCCAGCATTTT
clone_size: few; v_call: TRBV27; j_call: TRBJ1-6; d_call: -; cdr3_aa: CASSISATRAYSPLHF; cdr3_nt: TGTGCCAGCAGTATCTCCGCGACGAGGGCCTATTCACCCCTCCACTTT
clone_size: many; v_call: TRBV6-2/TRBV6-3; j_call: TRBJ1-2; d_call: TRBD1; cdr3_aa: CASSYSLQGAIGYTF; cdr3_nt: TGTGCCAGCAGTTACTCGTTACAGGGGGCGATTGGCTACACCTTC
clone_size: few; v_call: TRBV11-2; j_call: TRBJ2-1; d_call: -; cdr3_aa: CASSPQSEQFF; cdr3_nt: TGTGCCAGCAGCCCACAGAGTGAGCAGTTCTTC
clone_size: -; v_call: TRBV6-5; j_call: TRBJ2-7; d_call: -; cdr3_aa: CASSYALPSTGEQYF; cdr3_nt: TGTGCCAGCAGTTACGCATTGCCCTCTACGGGCGAGCAGTACTTC
clone_size: -; v_call: TRBV6-5; j_call: TRBJ2-1; d_call: -; cdr3_aa: CVSSSILGQFF; cdr3_nt: TGTGTCAGCAGTTCCATTCTTGGGCAGTTCTTC
clone_size: -; v_call: TRBV20-1; j_call: TRBJ2-6; d_call: TRBD1; cdr3_aa: CSARAGGGQGDSGTNVLTF; cdr3_nt: TGCAGTGCTAGAGCCGGTGGGGGACAGGGTGACTCTGGGACCAACGTCCTGACTTTC
clone_size: few; v_call: TRBV27; j_call: TRBJ1-2; d_call: TRBD1; cdr3_aa: CASSGGGTAYGYTF; cdr3_nt: TGTGCCAGCAGTGGGGGGGGGACAGCCTATGGCTACACCTTC
clone_size: few; v_call: TRBV10-3; j_call: TRBJ1-1; d_call: -; cdr3_aa: CAISVEVNTEAFF; cdr3_nt: TGTGCCATCAGTGTGGAAGTGAACACTGAAGCTTTCTTT
clone_size: few; v_call: TRBV6-2/TRBV6-3; j_call: TRBJ1-6; d_call: -; cdr3_aa: CASTQETPSNSPLHF; cdr3_nt: TGTGCCAGCACCCAGGAGACCCCGTCGAATTCACCCCTCCACTTT
clone_size: -; v_call: TRBV28; j_call: TRBJ2-5; d_call: TRBD2; cdr3_aa: CASSGGLAAGEQYF; cdr3_nt: TGTGCCAGCAGTGGGGGACTAGCCGCTGGTGAGCAGTACTTC
clone_size: -; v_call: TRBV2; j_call: TRBJ2-6; d_call: TRBD2; cdr3_aa: CASSGTSYAAMTF; cdr3_nt: TGTGCCAGCAGTGGGACTAGCTACGCGGCAATGACTTTC
clone_size: -; v_call: TRBV4-2; j_call: TRBJ2-1; d_call: -; cdr3_aa: CASSQGGRIKKYNEQFF; cdr3_nt: TGTGCCAGCAGCCAAGGAGGACGTATCAAGAAGTACAATGAGCAGTTCTTC
clone_size: -; v_call: TRBV6-5; j_call: TRBJ2-1; d_call: TRBD2; cdr3_aa: CASVAGGVGDNEQFF; cdr3_nt: TGTGCCAGCGTAGCGGGAGGGGTTGGGGACAATGAGCAGTTCTTC
clone_size: -; v_call: TRBV6-5; j_call: TRBJ1-5; d_call: TRBD1; cdr3_aa: CASASTGDGTQPQHF; cdr3_nt: TGTGCCAGCGCCTCGACAGGGGATGGGACGCAGCCCCAGCATTTT
clone_size: few; v_call: TRBV6-1; j_call: TRBJ2-3; d_call: -; cdr3_aa: CASSVDSDTQYF; cdr3_nt: TGTGCCAGCAGTGTCGACTCAGATACGCAGTATTTT
clone_size: many; v_call: TRBV11-2; j_call: TRBJ2-3; d_call: TRBD2; cdr3_aa: CASSLAGGRADTQYF; cdr3_nt: TGTGCCAGCAGCTTAGCGGGAGGAAGAGCAGATACGCAGTATTTT
clone_size: -; v_call: TRBV7-3; j_call: TRBJ1-1; d_call: -; cdr3_aa: CASSLFYGAEAFF; cdr3_nt: TGTGCCAGCAGCTTATTTTACGGGGCTGAAGCTTTCTTT
clone_size: few; v_call: TRBV20-1; j_call: TRBJ2-5; d_call: TRBD2; cdr3_aa: CSARPPWREEETQYF; cdr3_nt: TGCAGTGCTAGACCCCCCTGGCGGGAGGAAGAGACCCAGTACTTC
clone_size: -; v_call: TRBV5-1; j_call: TRBJ2-7; d_call: -; cdr3_aa: CASSHGSDEQYF; cdr3_nt: TGCGCCAGCAGCCACGGTAGCGACGAGCAGTACTTC
clone_size: -; v_call: TRBV28; j_call: TRBJ1-4; d_call: -; cdr3_aa: CASSQGPAPNEKLFF; cdr3_nt: TGTGCCAGCAGCCAGGGCCCCGCGCCTAATGAAAAGCTGTTTTTT
clone_size: few; v_call: TRBV10-3; j_call: TRBJ1-5; d_call: -; cdr3_aa: CAISESGAQPQHF; cdr3_nt: TGTGCCATCAGTGAGTCTGGGGCCCAGCCCCAGCATTTT
clone_size: -; v_call: TRBV6-5; j_call: TRBJ2-2; d_call: TRBD2; cdr3_aa: CASRAGARTGELFF; cdr3_nt: TGTGCCAGCAGGGCGGGAGCACGGACCGGGGAGCTGTTTTTT
clone_size: -; v_call: TRBV10-2; j_call: TRBJ2-7; d_call: -; cdr3_aa: CASSEGDNRGNEQYF; cdr3_nt: TGCGCCAGCAGTGAGGGCGATAACCGGGGCAATGAGCAGTACTTC
clone_size: -; v_call: TRBV30; j_call: TRBJ2-7; d_call: -; cdr3_aa: CAWSWGQGPYYEQYF; cdr3_nt: TGTGCCTGGAGTTGGGGGCAGGGCCCTTACTACGAGCAGTACTTC
clone_size: few; v_call: TRBV6-2/TRBV6-3; j_call: TRBJ1-5; d_call: -; cdr3_aa: CASSYGLGPQPQHF; cdr3_nt: TGTGCCAGCAGTTACGGGTTGGGGCCTCAGCCCCAGCATTTT
clone_size: -; v_call: TRBV4-1; j_call: TRBJ2-7; d_call: -; cdr3_aa: CASSQVPLRDEQYF; cdr3_nt: TGCGCCAGCAGTCAAGTTCCACTGAGGGACGAGCAGTACTTC
clone_size: -; v_call: TRBV9; j_call: TRBJ2-5; d_call: -; cdr3_aa: CVSSVGKRSQETQYF; cdr3_nt: TGTGTCAGCAGCGTAGGGAAGCGGAGTCAAGAGACCCAGTACTTC
clone_size: few; v_call: TRBV6-2/TRBV6-3; j_call: TRBJ2-7; d_call: TRBD2; cdr3_aa: CASSRLTSGYEQYF; cdr3_nt: TGTGCCAGCAGCCGCCTCACTAGCGGATACGAGCAGTACTTC
clone_size: -; v_call: TRBV6-6; j_call: TRBJ2-5; d_call: -; cdr3_aa: CASSYGGVIQETQYF; cdr3_nt: TGTGCCAGCAGTTACGGTGGGGTCATCCAAGAGACCCAGTACTTC
clone_size: -; v_call: TRBV30; j_call: TRBJ1-1; d_call: TRBD1; cdr3_aa: CAWDRDRTEAFF; cdr3_nt: TGTGCCTGGGACAGGGATCGCACTGAAGCTTTCTTT
clone_size: once; v_call: TRBV2; j_call: TRBJ2-7; d_call: -; cdr3_aa: CASSRQAHEQYF; cdr3_nt: TGTGCCAGCAGTAGGCAGGCCCACGAGCAGTACTTC
clone_size: -; v_call: TRBV11-2; j_call: TRBJ2-7; d_call: -; cdr3_aa: CASSLGLHEQYF; cdr3_nt: TGTGCCAGCAGCTTAGGCCTCCACGAGCAGTACTTC
clone_size: -; v_call: TRBV27; j_call: TRBJ1-1; d_call: -; cdr3_aa: CASSYSGARSAEAFF; cdr3_nt: TGTGCCAGCAGTTATTCGGGGGCTAGATCAGCTGAAGCTTTCTTT
clone_size: -; v_call: TRBV28; j_call: TRBJ2-7; d_call: TRBD2; cdr3_aa: CASSFEAGGSYEQYF; cdr3_nt: TGTGCCAGCAGTTTCGAGGCGGGAGGCTCCTACGAGCAGTACTTC
clone_size: -; v_call: TRBV5-1; j_call: TRBJ2-5; d_call: -; cdr3_aa: CASSLEVIETQYF; cdr3_nt: TGCGCCAGCAGCTTGGAGGTGATAGAGACCCAGTACTTC
clone_size: -; v_call: TRBV27; j_call: TRBJ2-7; d_call: TRBD1; cdr3_aa: CASSFSGQMSYEQYF; cdr3_nt: TGTGCCAGCAGTTTCTCGGGACAGATGTCCTACGAGCAGTACTTC
clone_size: few; v_call: TRBV15; j_call: TRBJ2-1; d_call: TRBD2; cdr3_aa: CATSPIGGSNEQFF; cdr3_nt: TGTGCCACCAGCCCGATCGGCGGGAGCAATGAGCAGTTCTTC
clone_size: -; v_call: TRBV30; j_call: TRBJ1-4; d_call: TRBD1; cdr3_aa: CAWSVRTGDSELFF; cdr3_nt: TGTGCCTGGAGTGTAAGGACAGGAGACAGCGAACTGTTTTTT
clone_size: -; v_call: TRBV6-1; j_call: TRBJ2-2; d_call: TRBD1; cdr3_aa: CASRKTQGGGELFF; cdr3_nt: TGTGCCAGCAGGAAAACACAGGGGGGCGGGGAGCTGTTTTTT
clone_size: -; v_call: TRBV20-1; j_call: TRBJ2-7; d_call: -; cdr3_aa: CSASLWGLIGFSYEQYF; cdr3_nt: TGCAGTGCTAGTCTGTGGGGATTAATTGGGTTTTCCTACGAGCAGTACTTC
clone_size: -; v_call: TRBV6-1; j_call: TRBJ1-2; d_call: TRBD1; cdr3_aa: CASSDRSGGAYGYTF; cdr3_nt: TGTGCCAGCAGCGACAGGTCAGGGGGCGCATATGGCTACACCTTC
clone_size: -; v_call: TRBV7-2; j_call: TRBJ2-7; d_call: -; cdr3_aa: CASSPDSSEQYF; cdr3_nt: TGTGCCAGCAGCCCCGACAGTTCCGAGCAGTACTTC
clone_size: once; v_call: TRBV5-6; j_call: TRBJ2-7; d_call: TRBD2; cdr3_aa: CASSLARFGTSDSYEQYF; cdr3_nt: TGTGCCAGCAGCTTGGCCCGGTTCGGGACTAGCGATTCCTACGAGCAGTACTTC
clone_size: -; v_call: TRBV21-1; j_call: TRBJ1-4; d_call: -; cdr3_aa: CASSQPALEGNNEKLFF; cdr3_nt: TGTGCCAGCAGCCAGCCGGCTCTTGAGGGGAACAATGAAAAACTGTTTTTT
clone_size: few; v_call: TRBV6-1; j_call: TRBJ2-1; d_call: TRBD1; cdr3_aa: CASSEPNRGSYNEQFF; cdr3_nt: TGTGCCAGCAGTGAGCCAAACAGGGGCTCCTACAATGAGCAGTTCTTC
clone_size: few; v_call: TRBV20-1; j_call: TRBJ1-5; d_call: -; cdr3_aa: CSAGPNQPQHF; cdr3_nt: TGCAGTGCTGGTCCTAATCAGCCCCAGCATTTT
clone_size: few; v_call: TRBV20-1; j_call: TRBJ1-5; d_call: -; cdr3_aa: CSAGEGGQPQHF; cdr3_nt: TGCAGTGCCGGGGAAGGTGGTCAGCCCCAGCATTTT
clone_size: -; v_call: TRBV6-5; j_call: TRBJ2-1; d_call: TRBD2; cdr3_aa: CASSYKREGLSYNEQFF; cdr3_nt: TGTGCCAGCAGTTACAAGAGGGAGGGACTCTCCTACAATGAGCAGTTCTTC
clone_size: many; v_call: TRBV7-3; j_call: TRBJ2-1; d_call: TRBD2; cdr3_aa: CASSFQASGRAFLGDEQFF; cdr3_nt: TGTGCCAGCAGCTTTCAGGCTAGCGGGAGGGCCTTCTTGGGTGATGAGCAGTTCTTC
clone_size: few; v_call: TRBV15; j_call: TRBJ1-2; d_call: -; cdr3_aa: CATSLRTGSGYTF; cdr3_nt: TGTGCCACCAGCTTAAGAACAGGGTCTGGCTACACCTTC
clone_size: -; v_call: TRBV18; j_call: TRBJ2-3; d_call: -; cdr3_aa: CASSPTRGREGGQYF; cdr3_nt: TGTGCCAGCTCACCCACGAGGGGACGGGAAGGCGGGCAGTATTTT
clone_size: once; v_call: TRBV24-1; j_call: TRBJ2-1; d_call: -; cdr3_aa: CATSDSGEDNEQFF; cdr3_nt: TGTGCCACCAGTGATTCTGGGGAAGACAATGAGCAGTTCTTC
clone_size: many; v_call: TRBV15; j_call: TRBJ2-7; d_call: -; cdr3_aa: CATSRDRLAEDEQYF; cdr3_nt: TGTGCCACCAGCAGAGATAGGCTCGCGGAAGACGAGCAGTACTTC
clone_size: -; v_call: TRBV4-2; j_call: TRBJ2-7; d_call: TRBD1; cdr3_aa: CASSQEGQGASYEQYF; cdr3_nt: TGTGCCAGCAGCCAAGAGGGACAGGGGGCCTCCTACGAGCAGTACTTC
clone_size: -; v_call: TRBV20-1; j_call: TRBJ2-7; d_call: -; cdr3_aa: CSANPLGSVYEQYF; cdr3_nt: TGCAGTGCCAACCCCCTAGGCTCAGTCTACGAGCAGTACTTC
clone_size: -; v_call: TRBV20-1; j_call: TRBJ2-1; d_call: TRBD2; cdr3_aa: CSAERWVSLAGNEQFF; cdr3_nt: TGCAGTGCAGAGAGATGGGTCAGTCTAGCGGGCAATGAGCAGTTCTTC
clone_size: -; v_call: TRBV10-1; j_call: TRBJ2-7; d_call: -; cdr3_aa: CASSESANPTYEQYF; cdr3_nt: TGCGCCAGCAGTGAGTCGGCGAATCCCACCTACGAGCAGTACTTC